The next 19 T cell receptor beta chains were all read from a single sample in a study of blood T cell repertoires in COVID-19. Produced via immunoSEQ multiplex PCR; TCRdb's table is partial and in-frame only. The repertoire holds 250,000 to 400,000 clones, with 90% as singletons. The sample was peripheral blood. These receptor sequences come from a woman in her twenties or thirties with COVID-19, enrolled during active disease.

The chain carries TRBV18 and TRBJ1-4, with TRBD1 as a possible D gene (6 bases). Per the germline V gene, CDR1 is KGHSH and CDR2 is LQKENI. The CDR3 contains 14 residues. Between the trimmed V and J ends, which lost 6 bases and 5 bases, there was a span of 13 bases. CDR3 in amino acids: CASSLPQGNEKLFF. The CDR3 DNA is TGTGCCAGCTCCCTTCCACAGGGAAATGAAAAACTGTTTTTT.

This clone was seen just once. In DNA form, the CDR3 reads TGTGCCTGGAGTGGGGGACCAGGGGATGGCTACACCTTC. Encoded protein: CAWSGGPGDGYTF. The genes are TRBV30 and TRBJ1-2, with TRBD1 as a possible D gene (6 bases). The CDR3 totals 13 residues. Looked up from germline, CDR1 is GTSNPN and CDR2 is SVGIG (reference sequence). Trimming stripped 1 base from V and 6 bases from J, with 12 bases between.

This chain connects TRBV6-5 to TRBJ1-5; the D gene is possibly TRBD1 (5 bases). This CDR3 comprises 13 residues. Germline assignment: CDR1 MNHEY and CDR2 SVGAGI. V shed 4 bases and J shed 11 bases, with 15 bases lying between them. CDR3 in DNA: TGTGCCAGCAGTTCGGGACTCCAAGGGGCCCAGCATTTT. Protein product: CASSSGLQGAQHF.

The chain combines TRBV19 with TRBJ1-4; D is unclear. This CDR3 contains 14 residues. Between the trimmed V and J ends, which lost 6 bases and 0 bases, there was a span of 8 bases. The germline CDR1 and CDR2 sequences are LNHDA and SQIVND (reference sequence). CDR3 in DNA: TGTGCCAGTAGCGAGGGTGCAACTAATGAAAAACTGTTTTTT. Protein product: CASSEGATNEKLFF.

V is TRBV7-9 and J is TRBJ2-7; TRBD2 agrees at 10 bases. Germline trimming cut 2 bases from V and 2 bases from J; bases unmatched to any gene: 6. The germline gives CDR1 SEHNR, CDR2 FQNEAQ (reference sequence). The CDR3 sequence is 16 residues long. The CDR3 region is CASSLWSSGSTYEQYF. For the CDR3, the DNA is TGTGCCAGCAGCTTATGGTCTAGCGGGAGTACCTACGAGCAGTACTTC.

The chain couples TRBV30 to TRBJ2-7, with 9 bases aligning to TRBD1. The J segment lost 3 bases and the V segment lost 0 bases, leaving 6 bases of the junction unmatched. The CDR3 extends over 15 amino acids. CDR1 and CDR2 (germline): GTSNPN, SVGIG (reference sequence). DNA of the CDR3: TGTGCCTGGAGTGTTGCGGGACAGGGTATCTACGAGCAGTACTTC. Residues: CAWSVAGQGIYEQYF.

The CDR3 sequence: CASSQVDFGTGRVNEQFF. The CDR3 bases are TGTGCCAGCAGCCAAGTGGATTTTGGGACAGGGAGGGTCAATGAGCAGTTCTTC. V usage is TRBV3-1 (or the pseudogene TRBV3-2) and J usage is TRBJ2-1; the match to TRBD1 covers 9 bases. CDR1 and CDR2 (germline): LGHDT, YNNKEL (reference sequence). V lost 1 base and J lost 6; bases outside the gene matches: 13. The CDR3 extends over 18 amino acids.

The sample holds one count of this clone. The CDR3, as DNA: TGTGCCAGCAGCCGCCGAGGGGGCTCTGGCTATGGCTACACCTTC. Protein sequence: CASSRRGGSGYGYTF. The V and J genes are TRBV5-6 and TRBJ1-2; TRBD1 aligns across 7 bases. This CDR3 is 15 amino acids long. Trimming at V came to 4 bases and at J to 4 bases, leaving 10 bases not matched to a gene. Germline assignment: CDR1 SGHDT and CDR2 YYEEEE.

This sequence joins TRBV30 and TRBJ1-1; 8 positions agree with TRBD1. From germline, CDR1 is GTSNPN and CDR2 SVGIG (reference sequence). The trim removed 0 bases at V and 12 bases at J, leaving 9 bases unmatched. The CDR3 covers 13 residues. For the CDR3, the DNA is TGTGCCTGGAGTGTAGGGGACAGGTTAAGGCCTTTCTTT. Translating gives CAWSVGDRLRPFF.

The CDR3 DNA is TGTGCCAGCAGCTTGTGGCTAGCGGAACAAGAGACCCAGTACTTC. This codes for CASSLWLAEQETQYF. The chain is built from TRBV11-2 and TRBJ2-5; the match to TRBD2 covers 7 bases. The germline gives CDR1 SGHAT, CDR2 FQNNGV. V shed 3 bases, J shed 2 bases, and the junction held 6 bases outside the gene matches. This CDR3 has 15 residues.

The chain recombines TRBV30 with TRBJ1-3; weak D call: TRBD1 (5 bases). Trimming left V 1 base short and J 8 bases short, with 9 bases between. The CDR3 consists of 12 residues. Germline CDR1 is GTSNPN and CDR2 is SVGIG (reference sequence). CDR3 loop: CAWSGGGHTIYF. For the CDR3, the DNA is TGTGCCTGGAGTGGCGGGGGACACACCATATATTTT. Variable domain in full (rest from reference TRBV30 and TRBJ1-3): SQTIHQWPATLVQPVGSPLSLECTVEGTSNPNLYWYRQAAGRGLQLLFYSVGIGQISSEVPQNLSASRPQDRQFILSSKKLLLSDSGFYLCAWSGGGHTIYFGEGSWLTVV.

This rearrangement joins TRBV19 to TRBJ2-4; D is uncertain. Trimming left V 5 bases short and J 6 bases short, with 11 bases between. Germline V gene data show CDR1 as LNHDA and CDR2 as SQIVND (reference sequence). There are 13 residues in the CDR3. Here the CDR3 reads CASSPKALNIQYF. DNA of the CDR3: TGTGCCAGTAGTCCGAAAGCGCTAAACATTCAGTACTTC.

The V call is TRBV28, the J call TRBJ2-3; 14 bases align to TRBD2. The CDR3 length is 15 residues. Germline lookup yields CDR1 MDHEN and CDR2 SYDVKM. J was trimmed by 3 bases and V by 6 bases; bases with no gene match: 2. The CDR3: CASRRLAGGTDTQYF. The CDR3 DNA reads TGTGCCAGCAGAAGACTAGCGGGAGGGACAGATACGCAGTATTTT.

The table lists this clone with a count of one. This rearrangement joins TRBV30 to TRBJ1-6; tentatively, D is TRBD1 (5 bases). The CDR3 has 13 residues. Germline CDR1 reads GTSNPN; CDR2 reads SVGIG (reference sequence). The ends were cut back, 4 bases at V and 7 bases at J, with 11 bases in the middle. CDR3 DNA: TGTGCCTGGACTCCGGGGGAAAATTCACCCCTCCACTTT. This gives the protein CAWTPGENSPLHF.

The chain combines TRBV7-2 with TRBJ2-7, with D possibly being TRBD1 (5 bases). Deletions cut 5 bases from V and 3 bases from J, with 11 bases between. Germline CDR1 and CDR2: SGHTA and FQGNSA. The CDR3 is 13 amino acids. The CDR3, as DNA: TGTGCCAGCAGCAGGGGCTCCCACTACGAGCAGTACTTC. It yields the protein CASSRGSHYEQYF.

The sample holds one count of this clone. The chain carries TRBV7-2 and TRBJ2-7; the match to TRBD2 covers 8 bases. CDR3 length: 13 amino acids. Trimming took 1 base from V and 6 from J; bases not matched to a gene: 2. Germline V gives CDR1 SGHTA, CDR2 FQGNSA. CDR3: CASSLGLAGEQYF. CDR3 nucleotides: TGTGCCAGCAGCTTAGGCCTAGCGGGCGAGCAGTACTTC.

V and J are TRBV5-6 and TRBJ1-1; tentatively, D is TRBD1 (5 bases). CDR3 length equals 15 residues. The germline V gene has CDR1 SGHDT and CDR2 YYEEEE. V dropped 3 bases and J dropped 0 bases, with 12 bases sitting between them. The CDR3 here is CASSSRRGMNTEAFF. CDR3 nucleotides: TGTGCCAGCAGCTCCCGGAGGGGAATGAACACTGAAGCTTTCTTT.

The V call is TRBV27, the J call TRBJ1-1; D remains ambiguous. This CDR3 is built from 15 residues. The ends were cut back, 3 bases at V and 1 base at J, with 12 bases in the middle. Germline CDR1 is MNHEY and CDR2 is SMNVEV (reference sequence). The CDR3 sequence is CASSFSAVGNTEAFF. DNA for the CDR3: TGTGCCAGCAGTTTTTCCGCCGTCGGGAACACTGAAGCTTTCTTT.

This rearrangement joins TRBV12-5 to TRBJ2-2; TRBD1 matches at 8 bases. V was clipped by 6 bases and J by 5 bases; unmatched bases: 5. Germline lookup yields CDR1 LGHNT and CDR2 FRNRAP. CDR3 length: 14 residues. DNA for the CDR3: TGTGCTAGTGGAGGTACAGGGGGGACCGGGGAGCTGTTTTTT. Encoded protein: CASGGTGGTGELFF.